This T cell receptor (beta chain) was sequenced in a study of blood T cells in healthy people across ages. Study-level background: The template switching approach captured approximately one barcoded beta molecule for every two T cells.

Aged roughly 6 to 100, donors were systemically healthy Caucasians from Russia. A second PCR of roughly 7 to 11 cycles used a sample-barcoded 5' primer and a J-beta primer mix. TCRdb ran MiXCR on the 5' RACE reads and lists one entry per CDR3 protein. Here the sample spans 780,000 or so distinct CDR3 sequences, roughly 50% being singletons. CDR1 is DFQATT, CDR2 SNEGSKA, per germline (reference sequence). V was cut by 0 bases and J by 10 bases, with 23 bases left in between. The CDR3 extends over 16 amino acids. This clonotype has more than one count but fewer than ten. This clonotype was obtained from a man older than 75 in good health. Sequencing used blood. The rearrangement links TRBV20-1 to TRBJ2-3; unclear D gene. The CDR3 region has the DNA TGCAGTGCTAGAGATCGAGCTGGGTTCGGTACGGTCGCGCAGTATTTT. Protein product: CSARDRAGFGTVAQYF.